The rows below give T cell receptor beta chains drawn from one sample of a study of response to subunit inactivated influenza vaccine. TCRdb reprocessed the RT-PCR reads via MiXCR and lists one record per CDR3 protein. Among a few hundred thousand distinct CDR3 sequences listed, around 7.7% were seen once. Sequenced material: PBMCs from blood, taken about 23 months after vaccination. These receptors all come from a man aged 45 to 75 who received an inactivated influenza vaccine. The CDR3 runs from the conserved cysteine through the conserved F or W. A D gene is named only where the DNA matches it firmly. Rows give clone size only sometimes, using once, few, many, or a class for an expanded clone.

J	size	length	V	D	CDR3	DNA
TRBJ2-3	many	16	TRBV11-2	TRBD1	CASSLAWDRGINTQYF	TGTGCCAGCAGCTTAGCTTGGGACAGGGGGATCAATACGCAGTATTTT
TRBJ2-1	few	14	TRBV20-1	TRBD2	CSASTSGGLEEQFF	TGCAGTGCTTCGACTAGCGGGGGACTCGAGGAGCAGTTCTTC
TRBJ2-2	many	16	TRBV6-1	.	CASSPDLFPNTGELFF	TGTGCCAGCAGCCCCGACTTGTTCCCGAACACCGGGGAGCTGTTTTTT
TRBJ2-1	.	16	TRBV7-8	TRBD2	CASSLRRLAGGGEQFF	TGTGCCAGCAGCTTAAGGCGGCTAGCGGGGGGTGGTGAGCAGTTCTTC
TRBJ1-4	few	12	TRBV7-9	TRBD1	CASSVTGDVLFF	TGTGCCAGCAGCGTCACAGGGGACGTACTGTTTTTT
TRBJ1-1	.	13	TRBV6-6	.	CASLRGYATEAFF	TGTGCCAGCCTGAGAGGGTATGCCACTGAAGCTTTCTTT
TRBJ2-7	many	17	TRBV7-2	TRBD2	CASSIGPGTSGTYEQYF	TGTGCCAGCAGCATAGGCCCCGGGACTAGCGGAACCTACGAGCAGTACTTC
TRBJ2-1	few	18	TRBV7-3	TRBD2	CASSPLGLAGASYNEQFF	TGTGCCAGCAGCCCCCTGGGACTAGCGGGGGCTTCCTACAATGAGCAGTTCTTC
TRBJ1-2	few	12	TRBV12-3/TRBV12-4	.	CASSGVEYGYTF	TGTGCCAGCAGCGGCGTAGAGTATGGCTACACCTTC
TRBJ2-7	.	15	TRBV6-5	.	CASSWWLGGEYEQYF	TGTGCCAGCAGTTGGTGGTTGGGGGGCGAGTACGAGCAGTACTTC
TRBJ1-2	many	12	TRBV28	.	CASSFGNYGYTF	TGTGCCAGCAGTTTCGGAAACTATGGCTACACCTTC
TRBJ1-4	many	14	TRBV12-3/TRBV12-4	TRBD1	CASSPTGGVEKLFF	TGTGCCAGCAGCCCGACAGGGGGCGTCGAAAAACTGTTTTTT
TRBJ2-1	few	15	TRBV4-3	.	CASSQGGSWGAEQFF	TGCGCCAGCAGCCAAGGAGGGAGTTGGGGGGCTGAGCAGTTCTTC